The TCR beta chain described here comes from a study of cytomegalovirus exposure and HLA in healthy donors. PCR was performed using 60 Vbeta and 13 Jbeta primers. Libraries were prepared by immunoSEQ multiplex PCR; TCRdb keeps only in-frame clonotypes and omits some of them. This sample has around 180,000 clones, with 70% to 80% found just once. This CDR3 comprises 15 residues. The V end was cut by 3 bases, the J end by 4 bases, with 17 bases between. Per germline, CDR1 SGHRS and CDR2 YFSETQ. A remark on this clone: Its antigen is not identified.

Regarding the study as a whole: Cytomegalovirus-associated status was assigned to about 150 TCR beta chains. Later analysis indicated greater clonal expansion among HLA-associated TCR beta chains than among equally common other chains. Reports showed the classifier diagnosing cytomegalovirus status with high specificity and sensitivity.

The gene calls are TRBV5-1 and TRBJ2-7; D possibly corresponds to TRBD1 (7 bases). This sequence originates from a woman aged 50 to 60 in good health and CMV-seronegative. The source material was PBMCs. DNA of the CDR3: TGCGCCAGCAGCTGGATCCGGGACAGCGGGTACGAGCAGTACTTC. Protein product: CASSWIRDSGYEQYF.